This T cell receptor (beta chain) emerged from a study of T-cell memory formation after mild COVID-19. In germline, CDR1 is KGHSH, CDR2 LQKENI. The CDR3 loop spans 14 amino acids. V was pared by 3 bases and J by 5 bases, with 13 bases between. MiXCR was run by TCRdb on the 5' RACE reads, yielding one entry per CDR3 protein. Among roughly 150,000 distinct CDR3 sequences listed, around 13% were seen once. The specimen sequenced was PBMCs or a T cell subset sorted from them (not recorded which). The J gene is TRBJ1-1, the V gene TRBV18, with a weak D call TRBD1 (5 bases). This TCR came from a man between 18 and 35 years old who had mild COVID-19 (a few samples of this study predate the infection). Cell type and time point are not known. The CDR3 DNA sequence: TGTGCCAGCTCACCGGAACAGGTGGGAACTGAAGCTTTCTTT. Residues: CASSPEQVGTEAFF.